The T cell receptor (beta chain) under discussion was sequenced for a study of beta chain features in type 1 diabetes. Reverse transcribing all isolated RNA meant expressed TCRB transcripts were sequenced. Method: immunoSEQ multiplex PCR; TCRdb's copy keeps in-frame clones and lacks some. This sample has 40,000 to 45,000 clones, with under 65% found just once. Sequencing used Tregs from blood. The receptor comes from a woman aged 18-30 years in good health.

The CDR3 region is CASSLRSTGYQETQYF. The CDR3 nucleotides are TGTGCCAGCAGCTTAAGGTCCACAGGGTACCAAGAGACCCAGTACTTC. The chain employs TRBV7-9 and TRBJ2-5; perhaps TRBD1 as D (6 bases). The CDR3 has 16 amino acids. V lost 2 bases and J lost 0, with 13 bases in between. Germline V gene data show CDR1 as SEHNR and CDR2 as FQNEAQ (reference sequence).